This TCR beta chain derives from a study of tumor and adjacent non-tumor tissue in lung cancer. Study as a whole: Stage I to III disease affected roughly 10 men and 5 women aged roughly 31 to 80. Each sample yielded about 4.17 million productive TCRbeta reads on average.

Three rounds of nested PCR, following a modified ARM-PCR protocol, produced the TCRbeta library. TCRdb recomputed calls from the multiplex PCR reads with MiXCR, one row per CDR3 protein. Counted here are under 150,000 distinct CDR3 sequences, 60% to 70% occurring once; the ten biggest clones make up more than 10%. This sample's RNA came from whole unsorted tissue. For this clonotype: A junction boundary mismatches the germline segment, possibly from a read error.

Specimen: lung tumor tissue. The TCR was taken from a young man with non-small cell lung cancer.

The CDR3 protein is CSVEDHLKSFNEQFF. The CDR3 DNA sequence: TGCAGCGTTGAAGATCATTTAAAGTCCTTCAATGAGCAGTTCTTC. This rearrangement joins TRBV29-1 to TRBJ2-1, with no clear D. Germline assignment: CDR1 SQVTM and CDR2 ANQGSEA. The CDR3 has 15 amino acids.